This T cell receptor beta chain was sequenced for a study of blood T cell repertoires in COVID-19. Study in general: The United States, Italy and Spain were the sources of the acute and convalescent COVID-19 samples. The cDNA or gDNA used as material had been derived from T cells, B-cell-depleted T cells, or PBMCs.

In the source study's methods: Nucleated cell number was recorded as an estimate derived from reference gene primer amplification. The protocol was immunoSEQ multiplex PCR, while the TCRdb copy is restricted to in-frame clones and leaves out a portion. The D gene and trimming were derived from the DNA, and the V and J assignments and clone size from that table. Among over 100,000 clones, approximately 82% were seen once, and the ten largest hold 6.5% to 10%. The sequencing sample was made of peripheral blood. This receptor was identified in a woman aged 80 or over with active or convalescent COVID-19.

Written as DNA, the CDR3 is TGTGCCAGCAACCGACAGATAGACAATGAGCAGTTCTTC. Translated: CASNRQIDNEQFF. This chain uses TRBV5-4 with TRBJ2-1, with D perhaps matching TRBD1 (5 bases). V was pared by 6 bases and J by 5 bases, with 12 bases between. The CDR3 spans 13 residues. Germline V gene sequence: CDR1 SGHNT, CDR2 YYREEE (reference sequence).